This entry lists 23 T cell receptor beta chains sequenced from one sample in a study of early T cells in non-severe SARS-CoV-2 infection. TCRdb reprocessed the 5' RACE reads via MiXCR and lists one record per CDR3 protein. The data show 85,000 to 90,000 distinct CDR3 sequences, with approximately 14% seen just once and roughly 6% held by the top ten. The sequencing sample was made of whole blood. The origin of the receptors is an adult who was a healthcare worker with PCR-confirmed SARS-CoV-2 infection or an uninfected control (not recorded which).

This clonotype was counted a few times. The chain joins TRBV6-1 to TRBJ1-1; D not resolved. CDR1 and CDR2 from the germline V gene are MNHNS and SASEGT. This CDR3 is built from 10 residues. V was trimmed by 5 bases and J by 9 bases, leaving 7 bases between them. The CDR3 is CASSNPQAFF. CDR3 in DNA: TGTGCCAGCAGTAACCCGCAAGCTTTCTTT.

This clonotype turned up a few times. The chain recombines TRBV7-9 with TRBJ2-7; no reliable D call. V shed 5 bases and J shed 3 bases, with 11 bases lying between them. In germline, CDR1 is SEHNR, CDR2 FQNEAQ (reference sequence). The CDR3 runs 13 residues. The DNA for the CDR3 is TGTGCCAGCAGCCGCCGCAATCTCTACGAGCAGTACTTC. Translation: CASSRRNLYEQYF.

This clonotype was found a few times. At one end the junction does not follow the germline gene, possibly because of a read error. The rearrangement joins TRBV27 to TRBJ2-2, with TRBD1 matching over 9 bases. This CDR3 has 17 residues. In germline, CDR1 is MNHEY, CDR2 SMNVEV (reference sequence). The CDR3 DNA reads TGTGCCAGCAGATTATTTTCGGGACAGGGGAACACCGGGGAGCTGTTTTTT. This sequence encodes CASRLFSGQGNTGELFF.

V gene TRBV27 combines with J gene TRBJ1-4; D is undetermined. Trimming took off 8 bases at V and 14 bases at J, with 18 bases between the two ends. Germline values: CDR1 MNHEY, CDR2 SMNVEV (reference sequence). This CDR3 is 12 amino acids long. CDR3 coding DNA: TGTGCCAGCCGGGCAGGAGCTGGGCGGCTGTTTTTT. This encodes CASRAGAGRLFF.

This clonotype appeared a few times. The CDR3 is CASSFGGSGNTIYF. CDR3 bases: TGTGCCAGCAGTTTCGGGGGTTCTGGAAACACCATATATTTT. The V call is TRBV6-5, the J call TRBJ1-3; tentatively, D is TRBD1 (5 bases). Germline CDR1 reads MNHEY; CDR2 reads SVGAGI. The CDR3 runs to 14 residues. The V end lost 4 bases, the J end lost 1 base, and 8 bases lay between the germline ends.

This clonotype was seen only a few times. The gene calls are TRBV18 and TRBJ2-4; the D gene could be TRBD1 or TRBD2 (6 bases each). Germline-derived CDR1 and CDR2 are KGHSH and LQKENI. V lost 1 base, J lost 8 bases, and 18 bases lay in between. CDR3 length equals 16 residues. The CDR3 DNA sequence: TGTGCCAGCTCACCACTGAGGGGGGAAGCCAAGGACATTCAGTACTTC. It translates to CASSPLRGEAKDIQYF.

This sequence joins TRBV7-2 and TRBJ2-1; perhaps TRBD1 as D (5 bases). The V gene lost 4 bases and the J gene lost 1 base, with 14 bases spanning the gap. CDR1 is SGHTA, CDR2 FQGNSA, per germline. The CDR3 spans 16 residues. The CDR3 DNA is TGTGCCAGCAGCTCACGACAGCTGGTTTCCTACAATGAGCAGTTCTTC. This encodes CASSSRQLVSYNEQFF.

V is TRBV7-2 and J is TRBJ2-3, with 11 bases that match TRBD2. The CDR3 totals 18 residues. Germline CDR1 reads SGHTA; CDR2 reads FQGNSA. With V trimmed by 4 bases and J by 3 bases, 12 bases remained unmatched. CDR3 protein: CASSSDWRLAGITDTQYF. The DNA for the CDR3 is TGTGCCAGCAGCTCGGACTGGAGACTAGCGGGGATTACAGATACGCAGTATTTT.

This clonotype was detected many times. This chain links TRBV20-1 with TRBJ1-4, with a weak D call TRBD1 (6 bases). V was clipped by 2 bases and J by 8 bases, with 18 bases between them. The CDR3 sequence is 15 residues long. Germline CDR1 DFQATT, CDR2 SNEGSKA (reference sequence). CDR3: CSARHRGGVGEKLFF. CDR3 sequence (DNA): TGCAGTGCTAGACACCGAGGGGGAGTAGGCGAAAAACTGTTTTTT.

This clonotype was seen only a few times. CDR3 sequence (DNA): TGTGCCAGCAGCTTAATCGCGGGACTAGCAATGGCCGGGGAGCTGTTTTTT. Its protein is CASSLIAGLAMAGELFF. This chain links TRBV7-6 with TRBJ2-2, with TRBD2 matching over 9 bases. This CDR3 region has 17 residues. J was trimmed by 6 bases and V by 2 bases; bases with no gene match: 10. Per the germline V gene, CDR1 is SGHVS and CDR2 is FNYEAQ.

This clonotype has a handful of counts. The V gene is TRBV2, the J gene TRBJ1-1; possibly TRBD1 for D (5 bases). Trimming stripped 4 bases from V and 0 bases from J, with 9 bases between. This CDR3 region has 14 residues. The germline V gene has CDR1 SNHLY and CDR2 FYNNEI. The CDR3 DNA sequence: TGTGCCAGCAGTGGACAGATGATGAACACTGAAGCTTTCTTT. Protein sequence: CASSGQMMNTEAFF.

This clonotype was seen a few times. The genes are TRBV11-2 and TRBJ1-1; D is unclear. V was pared by 3 bases and J by 1 base, with 6 bases between. This CDR3 contains 13 residues. Germline loops: CDR1 SGHAT, CDR2 FQNNGV. The CDR3 nucleotides read TGTGCCAGCAGCTTCGTACCGAACACTGAAGCTTTCTTT. This translates into CASSFVPNTEAFF.

This clonotype occurred many times. The chain recombines TRBV13 with TRBJ1-1; D may be TRBD1 (5 bases). V lost 10 bases and J 7 bases, leaving 16 bases between the germline ends. Germline values: CDR1 PRHDT, CDR2 FYEKMQ (reference sequence). The length of the CDR3 is 12 residues. DNA of the CDR3: TGTGCCATCCCCCATATGGGGGTTGAAGCTTTCTTT. It specifies CAIPHMGVEAFF. Based on the CDR3 plus reference TRBV13 and TRBJ1-1, the full variable domain is AAGVIQSPRHLIKEKRETATLKCYPIPRHDTVYWYQQGPGQDPQFLISFYEKMQSDKGSIPDRFSAQQFSDYHSELNMSSLELGDSALYFCAIPHMGVEAFFGQGTRLTVV.

CDR3 in amino acids: CASRGDPNTGELFF. As DNA, the CDR3 is TGTGCCAGCAGGGGGGACCCGAACACCGGGGAGCTGTTTTTT. The chain recombines TRBV7-9 with TRBJ2-2; D is tentatively TRBD1 or TRBD2 (5 bases each). This CDR3 is built from 14 residues. Germline CDR1 SEHNR, CDR2 FQNEAQ (reference sequence). The V end was cut by 6 bases, the J end by 0 bases, with 8 bases between. The variable domain in full, completed from reference TRBV7-9 and TRBJ2-2, reads DTGVSQNPRHKITKRGQNVTFRCDPISEHNRLYWYRQTLGQGPEFLTYFQNEAQLEKSRLLSDRFSAERPKGSFSTLEIQRTEQGDSAMYLCASRGDPNTGELFFGEGSRLTVL.

V is TRBV6-2 or TRBV6-3 and J is TRBJ1-1; no firm D call. The ends were cut back, 2 bases at V and 6 bases at J, with 13 bases in the middle. Germline V gene lookup returns CDR1 MNHEY and CDR2 SVGEGT. There are 14 residues in the CDR3. For the CDR3, the DNA is TGTGCCAGCAGTTACACCTGGCCGAGGGCTGAAGCTTTCTTT. This translates into CASSYTWPRAEAFF.

The J gene is TRBJ2-3, the V gene TRBV5-6; D not resolved. V was pared by 0 bases and J by 4 bases, with 6 bases between. CDR1 and CDR2 from the germline V gene are SGHDT and YYEEEE. This CDR3 is 13 amino acids long. The CDR3 reads CASSLDLPDTQYF. CDR3 nucleotide sequence: TGTGCCAGCAGCTTGGACTTACCAGATACGCAGTATTTT.

This clonotype has only a few counts. The chain carries TRBV28 and TRBJ2-1; no firm D call. CDR1 and CDR2 (germline): MDHEN, SYDVKM. V lost 5 bases and J 5 bases, leaving 10 bases between the germline ends. This CDR3 has 13 amino acids. The CDR3 region has the DNA TGTGCCAGCAGTCCTCCAGCACACAATGAGCAGTTCTTC. This sequence encodes CASSPPAHNEQFF.

This clonotype showed up just a few times. The chain carries TRBV2 and TRBJ1-6; no definite D call. V lost 0 bases and J 7 bases, leaving 10 bases between the germline ends. The CDR3 covers 15 residues. Germline assignment: CDR1 SNHLY and CDR2 FYNNEI. In DNA form, the CDR3 reads TGTGCCAGCAGTGAAGCGCTTCGTGGCAATTCACCCCTCCACTTT. Translated, it gives CASSEALRGNSPLHF.

This clonotype has just a few counts. CDR3 sequence (DNA): TGTGCCAGCAGTTACCGGGCAGGGGTTAACTATGGCTACACCTTC. It translates to CASSYRAGVNYGYTF. V gene TRBV27 combines with J gene TRBJ1-2, with D perhaps matching TRBD1 (6 bases). This CDR3 region has 15 residues. V was trimmed by 4 bases and J by 1 base, leaving 13 bases between them. CDR1 MNHEY and CDR2 SMNVEV come from the germline V gene (reference sequence).

This clonotype was seen only a few times. The V gene is TRBV7-9, the J gene TRBJ2-5, with 9 positions matching TRBD1. The CDR3 spans 15 residues. J lost 5 bases, V lost 4 bases, and 8 bases had no gene match. Germline CDR1 is SEHNR and CDR2 is FQNEAQ (reference sequence). The CDR3 DNA sequence: TGTGCCAGCAGCTCATACAGGGGGCGAATCGAGACCCAGTACTTC. Translated, it gives CASSSYRGRIETQYF.

There are a few counts of this clonotype. This sequence joins TRBV7-9 and TRBJ1-6; the D gene is possibly TRBD1 (6 bases). Trimming pared 6 bases from V and 7 bases from J, leaving 13 bases between. The CDR3 totals 14 residues. Germline CDR1 and CDR2: SEHNR and FQNEAQ (reference sequence). The DNA of the CDR3 is TGTGCCAGCAGTCACCACAGGGAGAATTCACCCCTCCACTTT. This sequence encodes CASSHHRENSPLHF.

This sequence joins TRBV6-6 and TRBJ2-7; 7 nucleotides match TRBD1. V shed 5 bases and J 5 bases; nucleotides not matched to a gene: 12. This CDR3 comprises 15 residues. The germline V gene has CDR1 MNHNY and CDR2 SVGAGI (reference sequence). CDR3 nucleotide sequence: TGTGCCAGCAGTAGATTCCCGGGACAGTTGAACGAGCAGTACTTC. Its protein product is CASSRFPGQLNEQYF.

The chain couples TRBV12-3 or TRBV12-4 to TRBJ1-4; possibly TRBD1 for D (5 bases). V was shortened by 3 bases and J by 0 bases, with 14 bases between the two germline ends. This CDR3 is 17 amino acids long. The CDR3 reads CASSFIGARATNEKLFF. The CDR3 region has the DNA TGTGCCAGCAGTTTTATAGGGGCCAGGGCAACTAATGAAAAACTGTTTTTT.